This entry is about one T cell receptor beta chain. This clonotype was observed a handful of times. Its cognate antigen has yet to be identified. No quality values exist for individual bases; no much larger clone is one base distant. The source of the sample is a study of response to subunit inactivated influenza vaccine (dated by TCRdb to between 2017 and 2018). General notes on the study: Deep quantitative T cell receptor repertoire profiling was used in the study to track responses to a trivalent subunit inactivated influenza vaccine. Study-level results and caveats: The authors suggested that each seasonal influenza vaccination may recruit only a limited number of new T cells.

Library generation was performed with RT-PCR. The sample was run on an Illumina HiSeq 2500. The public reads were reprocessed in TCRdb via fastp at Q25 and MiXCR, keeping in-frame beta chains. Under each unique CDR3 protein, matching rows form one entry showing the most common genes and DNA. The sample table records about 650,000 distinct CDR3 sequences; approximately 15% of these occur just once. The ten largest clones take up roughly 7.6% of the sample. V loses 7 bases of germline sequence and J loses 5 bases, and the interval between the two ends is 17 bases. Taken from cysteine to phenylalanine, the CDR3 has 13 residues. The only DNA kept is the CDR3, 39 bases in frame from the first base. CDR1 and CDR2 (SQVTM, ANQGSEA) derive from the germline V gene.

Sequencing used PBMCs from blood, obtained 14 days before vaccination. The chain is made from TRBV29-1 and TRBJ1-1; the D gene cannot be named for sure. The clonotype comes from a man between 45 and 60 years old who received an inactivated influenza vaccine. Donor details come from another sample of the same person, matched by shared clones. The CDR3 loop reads CSATRGSGTEAFF. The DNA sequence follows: TGCAGCGCTACCCGGGGATCCGGGACTGAAGCTTTCTTT.